A single sample gave rise to the 7 T cell receptor beta chains below, sequenced in a study of cytomegalovirus exposure and HLA in healthy donors. A multiplex PCR was run with 60 Vbeta primers and 13 Jbeta primers. Clones were sequenced by immunoSEQ multiplex PCR, and TCRdb holds only the in-frame ones, with some missing. This table holds 100,000 or so clones, 78% found once. Sequencing was done on a sample of PBMCs. These receptors came from a male donor in good health and CMV-seronegative.

V gene TRBV7-9 combines with J gene TRBJ2-1; possible D gene TRBD2, 7 bases. The CDR3 is made up of 16 amino acids. The V and J ends lost 1 base and 8 bases respectively, with 18 bases between them. Germline V CDR1 and CDR2: SEHNR, FQNEAQ (reference sequence). The CDR3 sequence is CASSLGGRLAAHEQFF. CDR3 in DNA: TGTGCCAGCAGCTTAGGGGGGCGTCTAGCGGCCCATGAGCAGTTCTTC. Combining the CDR3 with reference TRBV7-9 and TRBJ2-1 gives the whole variable domain DTGVSQNPRHKITKRGQNVTFRCDPISEHNRLYWYRQTLGQGPEFLTYFQNEAQLEKSRLLSDRFSAERPKGSFSTLEIQRTEQGDSAMYLCASSLGGRLAAHEQFFGPGTRLTVL.

The chain joins TRBV2 to TRBJ2-2, with a tentative D call TRBD2 (5 bases). Trimming stripped 5 bases from V and 6 bases from J, with 16 bases between. The CDR3 has 15 residues. Germline V CDR1 and CDR2: SNHLY, FYNNEI. The CDR3 region is CASSWNLAGAGELFF. The CDR3 DNA is TGTGCCAGCAGTTGGAATCTAGCTGGCGCCGGGGAGCTGTTTTTT. Full variable domain (rest looked up from reference TRBV2 and TRBJ2-2): EPEVTQTPSHQVTQMGQEVILRCVPISNHLYFYWYRQILGQKVEFLVSFYNNEISEKSEIFDDQFSVERPDGSNFTLKIRSTKLEDSAMYFCASSWNLAGAGELFFGEGSRLTVL.

This chain links TRBV29-1 with TRBJ2-5; 10 nucleotides match TRBD1. CDR1 and CDR2 (germline): SQVTM, ANQGSEA. The V and J ends lost 7 bases and 7 bases, in that order; junction bases with no gene match: 12. This CDR3 contains 14 residues. CDR3 loop: CSASRDRGLGTQYF. The CDR3 DNA follows: TGCAGCGCGTCAAGGGACAGGGGTCTAGGGACCCAGTACTTC.

This clone has just a few counts. The DNA of the CDR3 is TGCGCCAGCAGTGACAGCCCCGTAGCGGCAGATACGCAGTATTTT. Translation: CASSDSPVAADTQYF. The gene calls are TRBV10-2 and TRBJ2-3; TRBD2 might be the D (6 bases). The CDR3 consists of 15 residues. V was cut by 3 bases and J by 4 bases, with 14 bases left in between. Per germline, CDR1 WSHSY and CDR2 SAAADI.

V and J are TRBV23-1 and TRBJ2-1; 7 nucleotides match TRBD2. TRBV23-1 is flagged as an ORF with uncertain function. After removal of 6 bases from V and 12 bases from J, the junction contained 11 bases not matched to a gene. The CDR3 sequence is 13 residues long. The CDR3 coding sequence is TGCGCCAGCAGCCCCCCCGGGAAGCGGGGGCAGTTCTTC. The encoded protein is CASSPPGKRGQFF.

This chain joins TRBV5-6 and TRBJ2-5; 10 bases are a match to TRBD2. Germline V CDR1 and CDR2: SGHDT, YYEEEE. The CDR3 runs 16 residues. V was pared by 0 bases and J by 5 bases, with 7 bases of the junction left unmatched. The CDR3 sequence is CASSLDSGRALETQYF. DNA for the CDR3: TGTGCCAGCAGCTTGGACAGCGGGAGGGCCCTGGAGACCCAGTACTTC.

This sequence joins TRBV7-3 and TRBJ2-7; TRBD2 is a possible D gene (5 bases). From germline, CDR1 is SGHTA and CDR2 FQGTGA. The CDR3 is made up of 13 amino acids. Trimming pared 5 bases from V and 6 bases from J, leaving 14 bases between. CDR3 in DNA: TGTGCCAGCAGCCGTGCACTAGTTTCCGAGCAGTACTTC. Encoded protein: CASSRALVSEQYF.